The 29 T cell receptor beta chains below all came from one sample that was sequenced in a study of cytomegalovirus exposure and HLA in healthy donors. Researchers ran the PCR with 60 Vbeta and 13 Jbeta primers. The repertoire was sequenced with immunoSEQ multiplex PCR; TCRdb's copy has only in-frame clones and lacks some. The data contain some 110,000 clones, about 79% of them singletons. Input material: PBMCs. These receptors all come from a woman between 18 and 29 years old in good health and CMV-seropositive.

The chain links TRBV4-1 to TRBJ2-7; no clear D gene. V lost 0 bases to trimming and J lost 6 bases, with 12 bases between them. The CDR3 is made up of 14 amino acids. The V gene's germline CDR1 is MGHRA and CDR2 YSYEKL. The CDR3 sequence: CASSQDFEAREQYF. Written as DNA, the CDR3 is TGCGCCAGCAGCCAAGATTTTGAGGCCCGCGAGCAGTACTTC.

The chain recombines TRBV5-1 with TRBJ2-5, with TRBD2 as a possible D gene (5 bases). CDR3 length: 14 residues. Germline V lookup: CDR1 SGHRS, CDR2 YFSETQ. V was pared by 3 bases and J by 0 bases, with 9 bases between. The CDR3 DNA sequence: TGCGCCAGCAGCTACCCGGGGTACCAAGAGACCCAGTACTTC. It is translated as CASSYPGYQETQYF.

The DNA for the CDR3 is TGTGCCAGCTCACCGGCCAGGGAAGTGTTTGGTGGCTACACCTTC. It codes for CASSPAREVFGGYTF. This rearrangement joins TRBV18 to TRBJ1-2, with D possibly being TRBD1 (5 bases). This CDR3 is 15 amino acids long. Germline lookup yields CDR1 KGHSH and CDR2 LQKENI. The germline V and J ends were trimmed by 3 bases and 7 bases, with 18 bases remaining between them.

J is TRBJ2-7 and V is TRBV2; TRBD1 aligns across 7 bases. V lost 6 bases to trimming and J lost 3 bases; unmatched junction nucleotides: 5. Germline loops: CDR1 SNHLY, CDR2 FYNNEI. This CDR3 is 13 amino acids long. CDR3 coding DNA: TGTGCCAGCAGACAGGGGCTGCACTACGAGCAGTACTTC. This sequence encodes CASRQGLHYEQYF.

This chain connects TRBV7-9 to TRBJ2-5; TRBD2 matches at 7 bases. CDR1 is SEHNR and CDR2 is FQNEAQ in the germline V gene (reference sequence). V gave up 1 base and J gave up 4 bases; unmatched junction bases: 6. This CDR3 contains 15 residues. The DNA of the CDR3 is TGTGCCAGCAGCTTAGTTGTTTCGGGAGGAGAGACCCAGTACTTC. The encoded protein is CASSLVVSGGETQYF.

This clone occurred once. The DNA of the CDR3 is TGTGCCAGCAGCCCCAAAAGTACTAGCGTTCGCACAGATACGCAGTATTTT. Translating gives CASSPKSTSVRTDTQYF. This rearrangement joins TRBV7-9 to TRBJ2-3, with TRBD2 matching 7 bases. This CDR3 is 17 amino acids long. Unmatched junction bases numbered 12, after V lost 5 bases and J lost 1 base. Germline CDR1 reads SEHNR; CDR2 reads FQNEAQ (reference sequence).

This sequence joins TRBV6-6 and TRBJ2-7; D is possibly TRBD1 (6 bases). Per germline, CDR1 MNHNY and CDR2 SVGAGI (reference sequence). V was clipped by 6 bases and J by 5 bases, with 17 bases between them. The CDR3 is 14 residues long. The CDR3 protein is CASSTTGPSNEQYF. In DNA form, the CDR3 reads TGTGCCAGCAGCACAACAGGGCCTTCCAACGAGCAGTACTTC.

This clone was found a few times. V usage is TRBV11-2 and J usage is TRBJ2-3, with 12 bases aligning to TRBD2. Germline assignment: CDR1 SGHAT and CDR2 FQNNGV. The CDR3 has 16 amino acids. The V and J ends lost 4 bases and 5 bases, in that order; junction bases with no gene match: 7. The CDR3, as DNA: TGTGCCAGCAGCTCCTCTAGCGGGAGGGCCATAGATACGCAGTATTTT. Amino acids: CASSSSSGRAIDTQYF.

This rearrangement joins TRBV9 to TRBJ1-1; tentatively, D is TRBD1 (5 bases). V was clipped by 1 base and J by 1 base, with 14 bases between them. Per the germline V gene, CDR1 is SGDLS and CDR2 is YYNGEE. The CDR3 loop spans 16 amino acids. The CDR3 DNA sequence: TGTGCCAGCAGCGTATTACCCACCAGGGAGAACACTGAAGCTTTCTTT. Translated, it gives CASSVLPTRENTEAFF.

V gene TRBV7-2 combines with J gene TRBJ2-3; 8 bases line up with TRBD2. Per the germline V gene, CDR1 is SGHTA and CDR2 is FQGNSA. The CDR3 extends over 15 amino acids. With 5 bases clipped from V and 8 bases from J, the junction kept 12 bases outside the gene matches. The CDR3: CASSDLGRAGSTQYF. The CDR3 coding sequence is TGTGCCAGCAGCGATCTCGGGAGGGCGGGTAGTACGCAGTATTTT.

The rearrangement joins TRBV7-3 to TRBJ2-5; tentatively, D is TRBD1 (6 bases). CDR1 and CDR2 from the germline V gene are SGHTA and FQGTGA. This CDR3 has 14 amino acids. V lost 2 bases, J lost 5 bases, and 12 bases lay in between. CDR3 coding DNA: TGTGCCAGCAGCTTAGGGGGTAGGGGGGAGACCCAGTACTTC. This sequence encodes CASSLGGRGETQYF.

The chain links TRBV7-9 to TRBJ1-3; D may be TRBD1 (5 bases). This CDR3 region has 17 residues. Germline lookup yields CDR1 SEHNR and CDR2 FQNEAQ (reference sequence). Between the trimmed V and J ends, which lost 5 bases and 0 bases, there was a span of 17 bases. The CDR3 bases are TGTGCCAGCAGCCTTAGGGGCCTACAACGCTCTGGAAACACCATATATTTT. Protein sequence: CASSLRGLQRSGNTIYF.

The rearrangement uses TRBV5-1 and TRBJ2-5; a weak D match, TRBD2 (5 bases). This CDR3 has 15 residues. The V and J ends lost 0 bases and 0 bases respectively, with 9 bases between them. Germline V gives CDR1 SGHRS, CDR2 YFSETQ. CDR3 loop: CASSLAPGNQETQYF. Here the CDR3 DNA reads TGCGCCAGCAGCTTGGCCCCCGGGAACCAAGAGACCCAGTACTTC.

This chain links TRBV5-4 with TRBJ2-2; 8 nucleotides line up with TRBD2. The V gene end was trimmed by 3 bases and the J gene end by 4 bases; junction bases not matched to a gene: 5. CDR1 SGHNT and CDR2 YYREEE come from the germline V gene (reference sequence). This CDR3 has 15 amino acids. CDR3 amino acids: CASSYSGGPTGELFF. CDR3 nucleotides: TGTGCCAGCAGCTATTCGGGAGGGCCCACCGGGGAGCTGTTTTTT.

The J gene is TRBJ2-3, the V gene TRBV9, with 14 positions matching TRBD2. J lost 6 bases, V lost 4 bases, and 10 bases had no gene match. This CDR3 has 17 residues. Germline V gives CDR1 SGDLS, CDR2 YYNGEE. In DNA form, the CDR3 reads TGTGCCAGCAGCACCGGGACTAGCGGGAGAAGGGAGGATACGCAGTATTTT. It is translated as CASSTGTSGRREDTQYF. Full variable domain (rest looked up from reference TRBV9 and TRBJ2-3): DSGVTQTPKHLITATGQRVTLRCSPRSGDLSVYWYQQSLDQGLQFLIQYYNGEERAKGNILERFSAQQFPDLHSELNLSSLELGDSALYFCASSTGTSGRREDTQYFGPGTRLTVL.

The V gene is TRBV30, the J gene TRBJ2-7; possibly TRBD2 for D (5 bases). With 4 bases removed from V and 2 bases from J, the gap between germline ends came to 21 bases. Germline V CDR1 and CDR2: GTSNPN, SVGIG (reference sequence). The CDR3 is 16 amino acids. CDR3 nucleotides: TGTGCCTGGACCCAGCCCGCCGGGGTGAACGCCTACGAGCAGTACTTC. Translation: CAWTQPAGVNAYEQYF.

The CDR3 here is CASSLRGGANVLTF. CDR3 sequence (DNA): TGTGCCAGCAGTCTTAGAGGAGGGGCCAACGTCCTGACTTTC. V usage is TRBV7-3 and J usage is TRBJ2-6; D unclear. Between the trimmed V and J ends, which lost 6 bases and 4 bases, there was a span of 10 bases. The CDR3 contains 14 residues. Germline V CDR1 and CDR2: SGHTA, FQGTGA.

The chain links TRBV9 to TRBJ2-3; 7 bases line up with TRBD2. V was clipped by 0 bases and J by 0 bases; unmatched bases: 4. This CDR3 comprises 16 residues. Germline loops: CDR1 SGDLS, CDR2 YYNGEE. CDR3: CASSVVLAASTDTQYF. The DNA of the CDR3 is TGTGCCAGCAGCGTAGTGCTAGCGGCTAGCACAGATACGCAGTATTTT.

The J gene is TRBJ1-1, the V gene TRBV6-5, with TRBD1 as a possible D gene (5 bases). The V end lost 2 bases, the J end lost 3 bases, and 7 bases lay between the germline ends. This CDR3 comprises 13 residues. Germline CDR1 MNHEY, CDR2 SVGAGI. The CDR3 loop reads CASSYGGYTEAFF. The DNA for the CDR3 is TGTGCCAGCAGTTACGGGGGGTACACTGAAGCTTTCTTT.

The CDR3 DNA sequence: TGTGCCAGCACCCGCGTACAGGGACAGCCCCAGCATTTT. As protein: CASTRVQGQPQHF. The chain recombines TRBV27 with TRBJ1-5, with D tentatively TRBD1 (6 bases). In germline, CDR1 is MNHEY, CDR2 SMNVEV (reference sequence). This CDR3 is built from 13 residues. Trimming stripped 7 bases from V and 7 bases from J, with 14 bases between.

The rearrangement links TRBV2 to TRBJ2-3; D not certain. Germline values: CDR1 SNHLY, CDR2 FYNNEI. The CDR3 has 16 residues. Between the trimmed V and J ends, which lost 4 bases and 0 bases, there was a span of 14 bases. CDR3 DNA sequence: TGTGCCAGCAGTGGCTCCGAGTGGGCTAGCACAGATACGCAGTATTTT. Residues: CASSGSEWASTDTQYF.

The genes are TRBV6-5 and TRBJ2-1, with D perhaps matching TRBD1 (6 bases). V was pared by 4 bases and J by 4 bases, with 11 bases between. Germline loops: CDR1 MNHEY, CDR2 SVGAGI. This CDR3 is built from 14 residues. CDR3: CASSFGQIYNEQFF. CDR3 sequence (DNA): TGTGCCAGCAGTTTTGGACAGATATACAATGAGCAGTTCTTC.

V and J are TRBV28 and TRBJ1-2; D gene uncertain. CDR3 length: 15 amino acids. The germline V gene encodes CDR1 MDHEN and CDR2 SYDVKM. Trimming removed 4 bases at V and 4 bases at J, with 16 bases between. DNA of the CDR3: TGTGCCAGCAGTTCCCGACACCGAGAAGGCTATGGCTACACCTTC. Protein product: CASSSRHREGYGYTF.

The chain carries TRBV5-6 and TRBJ2-5, with TRBD1 as a possible D gene (5 bases). Trimming shortened V by 4 bases and J by 6 bases, and 16 bases separated the two germline ends. Germline V CDR1 and CDR2: SGHDT, YYEEEE. This CDR3 is built from 14 residues. For the CDR3, the DNA is TGTGCCAGCAGCCACTCGACAGCGTGGAAGACCCAGTACTTC. Its translation: CASSHSTAWKTQYF.

The chain recombines TRBV19 with TRBJ1-2, with a weak D call TRBD1 (6 bases). Germline V lookup: CDR1 LNHDA, CDR2 SQIVND (reference sequence). V lost 6 bases to trimming and J lost 5 bases, with 22 bases between them. CDR3 length: 16 amino acids. This chain's CDR3 is CASRDSGLFNPYGYTF. Here the CDR3 DNA reads TGTGCCAGTAGGGACAGCGGCCTTTTTAACCCTTATGGCTACACCTTC.

This chain links TRBV27 with TRBJ2-7; D unclear. CDR3 length: 15 residues. V was cut by 5 bases and J by 0 bases, with 14 bases left in between. Germline-derived CDR1 and CDR2 are MNHEY and SMNVEV (reference sequence). The CDR3 region is CASSLEAASSYEQYF. CDR3 bases: TGTGCCAGCAGTCTCGAGGCAGCGAGCTCCTACGAGCAGTACTTC.

The gene calls are TRBV19 and TRBJ2-7; D is possibly TRBD1 (5 bases). The CDR3 extends over 14 amino acids. Trimming removed 5 bases from V and 2 bases from J, with 13 bases in between. CDR1 is LNHDA and CDR2 is SQIVND in the germline V gene (reference sequence). The CDR3 DNA is TGTGCCAGTAGTTCCAGACAGCCGCCCTACGAGCAGTACTTC. Its protein product is CASSSRQPPYEQYF. The variable domain in full, with the rest retrieved from reference TRBV19 and TRBJ2-7, is DGGITQSPKYLFRKEGQNVTLSCEQNLNHDAMYWYRQDPGQGLRLIYYSQIVNDFQKGDIAEGYSVSREKKESFPLTVTSAQKNPTAFYLCASSSRQPPYEQYFGPGTRLTVT.

The genes are TRBV19 and TRBJ2-7; 7 nucleotides match TRBD1. This CDR3 has 15 amino acids. With 0 bases clipped from V and 1 base from J, the junction kept 3 bases outside the gene matches. Germline V gives CDR1 LNHDA, CDR2 SQIVND (reference sequence). This CDR3 is CASSIDGDSSYEQYF. Here the CDR3 DNA reads TGTGCCAGTAGTATAGACGGGGACAGTTCCTACGAGCAGTACTTC.

The rearrangement joins TRBV18 to TRBJ2-6; D is possibly TRBD2 (6 bases). The germline CDR1 and CDR2 sequences are KGHSH and LQKENI. This CDR3 is built from 17 residues. Between the trimmed V and J ends, which lost 6 bases and 1 base, there was a span of 16 bases. Here the CDR3 reads CASSRLPGRSGANVLTF. The CDR3 bases are TGTGCCAGCTCGCGACTACCCGGGAGATCTGGGGCCAACGTCCTGACTTTC.